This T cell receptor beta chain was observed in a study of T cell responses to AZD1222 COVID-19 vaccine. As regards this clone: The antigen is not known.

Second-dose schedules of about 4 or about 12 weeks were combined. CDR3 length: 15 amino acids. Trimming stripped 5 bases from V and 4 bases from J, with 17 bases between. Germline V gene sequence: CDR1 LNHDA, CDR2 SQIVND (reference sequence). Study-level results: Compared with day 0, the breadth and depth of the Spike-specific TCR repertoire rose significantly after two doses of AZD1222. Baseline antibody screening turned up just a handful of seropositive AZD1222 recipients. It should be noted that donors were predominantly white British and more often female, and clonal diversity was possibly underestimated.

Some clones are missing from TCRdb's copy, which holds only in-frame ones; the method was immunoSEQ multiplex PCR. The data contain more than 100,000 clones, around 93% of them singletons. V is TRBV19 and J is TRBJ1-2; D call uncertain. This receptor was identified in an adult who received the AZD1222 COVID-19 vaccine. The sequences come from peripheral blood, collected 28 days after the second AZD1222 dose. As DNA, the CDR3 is TGTGCCAGTAGTCTGCTGACACAGCGACTCTATGGCTACACCTTC. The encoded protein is CASSLLTQRLYGYTF.